These T cell receptor beta chains were read from a single sample in a study of blood T cell repertoires in COVID-19. Clones were read by immunoSEQ multiplex PCR, and TCRdb kept only the in-frame ones, dropping some. The sample comprises under 250,000 clones, about 87% of which are singletons, and approximately 2.4% rests with the top ten. Sequencing was done on a sample of PBMCs or T cells enriched from blood (not recorded which). All receptors come from a woman aged 25 to 39 with acute COVID-19. CDR3s include the opening cysteine and the closing phenylalanine or tryptophan. Each record gives: clone size, V gene, J gene, D gene, CDR3 DNA, CDR3 protein. The D gene is left open where the match is weak. Some rows have no size entry. The others give once, few or many, or a class for an expanded clone.

NA	TRBV7-8	TRBJ2-2	TRBD2	TGTGCCAGCAGCTTACCTAGCGGGGGCGGCGGGGAGCTGTTTTTT	CASSLPSGGGGELFF
once	TRBV4-2	TRBJ1-5	TRBD1	TGTGCCAGCAGCCTCGGGACAGCTGTAGGTAGCAATCAGCCCCAGCATTTT	CASSLGTAVGSNQPQHF
NA	TRBV6-2/TRBV6-3	TRBJ1-1	NA	TGTGCCAGCAGTTACCCCCGTACTGAAGCTTTCTTT	CASSYPRTEAFF
NA	TRBV27	TRBJ2-5	NA	TGTGCCAGCAGTTTATCGTATGTGGGTGAGGGGGGGAATTGGGAGACCCAGTACTTC	CASSLSYVGEGGNWETQYF
NA	TRBV10-3	TRBJ2-1	NA	TGTGCCATCAGTGAGTCGAGGGCCTCCGGCAATGAGCAGTTCTTC	CAISESRASGNEQFF
NA	TRBV7-8	TRBJ2-1	NA	TGTGCCAGCAGCTTAGGACCCAGAGGTGAGCAGTTCTTC	CASSLGPRGEQFF
NA	TRBV11-2	TRBJ1-5	TRBD1	TGTGCCAGCAGCTTCGGGACAGGGGTAGTTCAGCCCCAGCATTTT	CASSFGTGVVQPQHF
NA	TRBV29-1	TRBJ1-2	NA	TGCAGCGTTGAACACGGGAGAAACCAGTTGGGGTATGGCTACACCTTC	CSVEHGRNQLGYGYTF
NA	TRBV11-2	TRBJ1-1	NA	TGTGCCAGCAGCTTAGATCCCTCCGGAGGGACTGAAGCTTTCTTT	CASSLDPSGGTEAFF
NA	TRBV2	TRBJ1-5	NA	TGTGCCAGCACGAGGGGGGGGACTCAGCCCCAGCATTTT	CASTRGGTQPQHF
NA	TRBV20-1	TRBJ2-7	TRBD2	TGCAGTGCTAGAGGGGGGGGAGAGCAGTACTTC	CSARGGGEQYF
NA	TRBV6-5	TRBJ2-5	TRBD1	TGTGCCAGCAGCGGGACAGGGGAGACCCAGTACTTC	CASSGTGETQYF
many	TRBV12-3/TRBV12-4	TRBJ1-2	NA	TGTGCCAGCAGTTGGGAGGACGGCGGCTACACCTTC	CASSWEDGGYTF
NA	TRBV13	TRBJ1-1	NA	TGTGCCAGCAGCCAGGGACGGCGGGGCACTGAAGCTTTCTTT	CASSQGRRGTEAFF
NA	TRBV27	TRBJ1-1	NA	TGTGCCAGCAGAAGCTTCCGGAACACTGAAGCTTTCTTT	CASRSFRNTEAFF
NA	TRBV4-3	TRBJ2-3	TRBD2	TGCGCCAGCAGTCCTACTAGCGGGGTAACAGATACGCAGTATTTT	CASSPTSGVTDTQYF
many	TRBV7-9	TRBJ2-2	TRBD1	TGTGCCAGCAGAGGGACAGCCACCGGGGAGCTGTTTTTT	CASRGTATGELFF
NA	TRBV6-5	TRBJ2-7	NA	TGTGCCAGCAGTCGCGTCGACAGTTACGAGCAGTACTTC	CASSRVDSYEQYF
NA	TRBV9	TRBJ2-1	TRBD1	TGTGCCAGCAGCGTTACAGGGGGCTGGGATGAGCAGTTCTTC	CASSVTGGWDEQFF
NA	TRBV27	TRBJ1-4	NA	TGTGCCAGCAGTACCTGGACAGAGGGTCAAGAAAAACTGTTTTTT	CASSTWTEGQEKLFF
NA	TRBV24-1	TRBJ2-1	NA	TGTGCCACCAGTGATGCATCAGGGGGGAACTACAATGAGCAGTTCTTC	CATSDASGGNYNEQFF
NA	TRBV4-1	TRBJ2-5	NA	TGCGCCAGCAGCCAAGATAAGGCGGGGCGTGAGACCCAGTACTTC	CASSQDKAGRETQYF
NA	TRBV7-6	TRBJ1-2	NA	TGTGCCAGCAGCACCTTCCGACAGGCGCAACTATATGGCTACACCTTC	CASSTFRQAQLYGYTF
NA	TRBV5-1	TRBJ1-1	NA	TGCGCCAGCAGCCCTCTCGGACAGTGGGACACTGAAGCTTTCTTT	CASSPLGQWDTEAFF
NA	TRBV29-1	TRBJ2-7	TRBD2	TGCAGCGCCGTGGGTTGGGGGGGCTACGAGCAGTACTTC	CSAVGWGGYEQYF
NA	TRBV13	TRBJ1-2	TRBD1	TGTGCCAGCAGCTCCCGGACAGGTTCAGGTGGGGGCTACACCTTC	CASSSRTGSGGGYTF
NA	TRBV11-2	TRBJ1-1	NA	TGTGCCAGCAGCTCCCTTGGGGGGGCCGCTGAAGCTTTCTTT	CASSSLGGAAEAFF
few	TRBV7-9	TRBJ1-6	TRBD1	TGTGCCAGCAGCCCCCGGACAGGGGGAAATTCACCCCTCCACTTT	CASSPRTGGNSPLHF
NA	TRBV9	TRBJ1-4	NA	TGTGCCAGCAGCGTAACGGGGTTAGGGGAAAAACTGTTTTTT	CASSVTGLGEKLFF
once	TRBV6-5	TRBJ1-1	NA	TGTGCCAGCAGTTACTCGATCGGCAGGGGAGACACTGAAGCTTTCTTT	CASSYSIGRGDTEAFF
NA	TRBV5-1	TRBJ1-4	TRBD1	TGCGCCAGCAGCTTTGAGGGGGCGAATGAAAAACTGTTTTTT	CASSFEGANEKLFF
once	TRBV5-1	TRBJ2-1	TRBD2	TGCGCCAGCAGCTTGGCCTCACTAGCGGGGGGGCGACATGAGCAGTTCTTC	CASSLASLAGGRHEQFF
NA	TRBV11-1	TRBJ2-1	NA	TGTGCCAGCAGCCAGAGGGGGGACAGACTATACAATGAGCAGTTCTTC	CASSQRGDRLYNEQFF
NA	TRBV4-1	TRBJ1-2	TRBD1	TGCGCCAGCAGCCAAGATTTGGACAGGGGGACCTATGGCTACACCTTC	CASSQDLDRGTYGYTF
once	TRBV4-1	TRBJ2-1	NA	TGCGCCAGCAGCCAAGAGTTACGACAGCGATACAATGAGCAGTTCTTC	CASSQELRQRYNEQFF
NA	TRBV14	TRBJ1-6	NA	TGTGCCAGCAGCCTCGACAGCGTACATAATTCACCCCTCCACTTT	CASSLDSVHNSPLHF
NA	TRBV5-8	TRBJ2-3	NA	TGTGCCAGCAGCAAATACGGTGGTCCAGATACGCAGTATTTT	CASSKYGGPDTQYF
NA	TRBV6-5	TRBJ1-4	TRBD1	TGTGCCAGCAGTTACTCCGGGACAGGGGATGAAAAACTGTTTTTT	CASSYSGTGDEKLFF
NA	TRBV27	TRBJ2-7	TRBD1	TGTGCCAGCAGCCGCAGACAGGGGAGCTCCTACGAGCAGTACTTC	CASSRRQGSSYEQYF
NA	TRBV5-5	TRBJ1-3	TRBD1	TGTGCCAGCAGCTTGTGGCAGGGGGCGTCTGGAAACACCATATATTTT	CASSLWQGASGNTIYF
NA	TRBV12-5	TRBJ1-1	NA	TGTGCTAGTGGCCTCACGGTGAACACTGAAGCTTTCTTT	CASGLTVNTEAFF
NA	TRBV19	TRBJ2-1	TRBD2	TGTGCCAGTAGTGGGAGACTAGCGGGCGTCGTCAATGAGCAGTTCTTC	CASSGRLAGVVNEQFF
NA	TRBV3-1/TRBV3-2	TRBJ1-6	TRBD1	TGTGCCAGCAGCCAAGAGAGTGATCCGACAGGGGGGATTTCACCCCTCCACTTT	CASSQESDPTGGISPLHF
NA	TRBV5-1	TRBJ1-1	NA	TGCGCCAGCAGCTTGCTAGGGGCGGACACTGAAGCTTTCTTT	CASSLLGADTEAFF
NA	TRBV5-1	TRBJ1-2	TRBD1	TGCGCCAGCAGCTTGGTGTCAGGGGGTCTCTATGGCTACACCTTC	CASSLVSGGLYGYTF
NA	TRBV6-5	TRBJ2-2	NA	TGTGCCAGCCGACGACCAGGGGACACCGGGGAGCTGTTTTTT	CASRRPGDTGELFF
few	TRBV4-1	TRBJ2-2	TRBD2	TGCGCCAGCAGCCAAGTTAGCGGGGGCACCGGGGAGCTGTTTTTT	CASSQVSGGTGELFF
few	TRBV2	TRBJ2-3	TRBD2	TGTGCCAGCCCAACCGGGACTAGCATCGGCACAGATACGCAGTATTTT	CASPTGTSIGTDTQYF
NA	TRBV7-2	TRBJ2-1	TRBD2	TGTGCCAGCAGCGCCGGTAGCGGGGGGGCCTATGAGCAGTTCTTC	CASSAGSGGAYEQFF
NA	TRBV12-5	TRBJ1-2	NA	TGTGCTAGTGGTTTCGATAAGGGGCTCTATGGCTACACCTTC	CASGFDKGLYGYTF
NA	TRBV2	TRBJ1-5	TRBD1	TGTGCCAGCAGTGTTGACAGGGGGCGTGGGCCCCAGCATTTT	CASSVDRGRGPQHF
NA	TRBV19	TRBJ2-5	TRBD2	TGTGCCAGTAGTACAGGACTAGCGGGGGGGTCGTACCAAGAGACCCAGTACTTC	CASSTGLAGGSYQETQYF
few	TRBV2	TRBJ1-1	NA	TGTGCCAGCAGTGTGGGGGGGGATGGCACTGAAGCTTTCTTT	CASSVGGDGTEAFF